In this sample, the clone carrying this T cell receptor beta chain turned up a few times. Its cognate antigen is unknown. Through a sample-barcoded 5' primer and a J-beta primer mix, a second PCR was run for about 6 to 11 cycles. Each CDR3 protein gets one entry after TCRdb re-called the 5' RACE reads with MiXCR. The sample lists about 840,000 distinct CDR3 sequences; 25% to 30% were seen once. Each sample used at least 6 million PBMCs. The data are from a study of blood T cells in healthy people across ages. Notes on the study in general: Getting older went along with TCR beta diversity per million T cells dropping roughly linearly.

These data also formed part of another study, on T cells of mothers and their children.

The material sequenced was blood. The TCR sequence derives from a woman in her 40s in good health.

The CDR3 DNA reads as TGTGCCAGCAGCTTGTCGAGCGGGGGAGATACGCAGTATTTT. Translating it yields CASSLSSGGDTQYF. The genes are TRBV7-3 and TRBJ2-3, with 8 bases fitting TRBD2. The V and J ends lost 3 bases and 5 bases, in that order; junction bases with no gene match: 4. Germline V gene sequence: CDR1 SGHTA, CDR2 FQGTGA. The CDR3 has 14 residues.